Listed below are T cell receptor beta chains from one sample, sequenced in a study of T-cell reconstitution after alpha-beta-depleted transplantation in children. MiXCR was run by TCRdb on the PCR reads, yielding one entry per CDR3 protein. The sample carries about 580,000 distinct CDR3 sequences, approximately 22% recorded once. The starting material was PBMCs, mostly from graft donor cells, obtained 360 days after TCRalphabeta/CD19-depleted stem cell transplant. These receptors originate from a boy less than two years old who had a stem cell transplant for acute myeloid leukemia, so the T cells may come from the graft donor. CDR3s include the opening cysteine and the closing phenylalanine or tryptophan. The D gene is left open where the match is weak. A clone size is listed for some rows: how often the clone was seen (once, few, many), or a class if it is expanded.

V: TRBV6-2/TRBV6-3
J: TRBJ2-3
size: .
D: .
CDR3: CASSFRVDTQYF
DNA: TGTGCCAGCAGTTTTCGGGTGGATACGCAGTATTTT

V: TRBV28
J: TRBJ2-3
size: .
D: .
CDR3: CASSSGSHLGNTQYF
DNA: TGTGCCAGCAGTTCCGGGTCCCACTTGGGGAATACGCAGTATTTT

V: TRBV6-2/TRBV6-3
J: TRBJ2-5
size: many
D: .
CDR3: CASTKRGSQETQYF
DNA: TGTGCCAGCACTAAGCGTGGTAGCCAAGAGACCCAGTACTTC

V: TRBV5-6
J: TRBJ2-5
size: many
D: .
CDR3: CASSLAPRQETQYF
DNA: TGTGCCAGCAGCTTGGCCCCCAGACAAGAGACCCAGTACTTC

V: TRBV20-1
J: TRBJ2-3
size: many
D: .
CDR3: CSASWGKGTDTQYF
DNA: TGCAGTGCTAGTTGGGGGAAGGGCACAGATACGCAGTATTTT

V: TRBV12-3/TRBV12-4
J: TRBJ1-3
size: .
D: .
CDR3: CASSLETETSGNTIYF
DNA: TGTGCCAGCAGTTTAGAGACAGAGACCTCTGGAAACACCATATATTTT

V: TRBV12-3/TRBV12-4
J: TRBJ2-3
size: many
D: TRBD2
CDR3: CASRSDSGGADTQYF
DNA: TGTGCCAGCAGATCAGATAGCGGGGGAGCAGATACGCAGTATTTT

V: TRBV7-2
J: TRBJ2-2
size: few
D: TRBD1
CDR3: CASSPGTAERGELFF
DNA: TGTGCCAGCAGCCCTGGGACAGCTGAACGCGGGGAGCTGTTTTTT

V: TRBV7-6
J: TRBJ2-3
size: few
D: .
CDR3: CASSSDHTQYF
DNA: TGTGCCAGCAGCTCTGACCATACGCAGTATTTT

V: TRBV7-9
J: TRBJ1-1
size: .
D: .
CDR3: CASSRHHTEAFF
DNA: TGTGCCAGCAGCCGGCATCACACTGAAGCTTTCTTT

V: TRBV28
J: TRBJ1-1
size: .
D: .
CDR3: CASSLGTDRKTEAFF
DNA: TGTGCCAGCAGTTTGGGAACTGATAGGAAGACTGAAGCTTTCTTT

V: TRBV4-2
J: TRBJ2-2
size: few
D: .
CDR3: CASSQDLGGEDTGELFF
DNA: TGTGCCAGCAGCCAAGATCTCGGAGGGGAGGACACCGGGGAGCTGTTTTTT

V: TRBV29-1
J: TRBJ1-2
size: .
D: .
CDR3: CSVKGVDGYTF
DNA: TGCAGCGTTAAGGGGGTTGATGGCTACACCTTC

V: TRBV12-5
J: TRBJ1-6
size: many
D: .
CDR3: CASGFWPGPSNPLHF
DNA: TGTGCTAGTGGTTTTTGGCCCGGGCCTTCAAATCCCCTCCACTTT

V: TRBV30
J: TRBJ2-3
size: many
D: .
CDR3: CAWSGAEADTQYF
DNA: TGTGCCTGGAGTGGGGCGGAGGCGGATACGCAGTATTTT

V: TRBV12-3/TRBV12-4
J: TRBJ2-2
size: .
D: .
CDR3: CASSSRPGRAGELFF
DNA: TGTGCCAGCAGTTCCCGCCCCGGTCGCGCCGGGGAGCTGTTTTTT

V: TRBV6-5
J: TRBJ2-1
size: many
D: TRBD2
CDR3: CASRAGGRNNEQFF
DNA: TGTGCCAGCCGCGCGGGGGGCCGAAACAATGAGCAGTTCTTC

V: TRBV20-1
J: TRBJ1-4
size: once
D: .
CDR3: CSGGGSTNEKLFF
DNA: TGCAGTGGAGGAGGATCAACTAATGAAAAACTGTTTTTT